Listed below are T cell receptor beta chains from one sample, sequenced in a study of PD-L1 blockade in urothelial cancer. The table came from immunoSEQ multiplex PCR; TCRdb's copy has only in-frame clones and leaves some out. The sample lists roughly 52,000 clones, approximately 85% occurring once. Here the sequenced sample was PBMCs, taken around atezolizumab (anti-PD-L1) treatment. These receptors all come from a man aged 65 to 79 with urothelial cancer. Both conserved end residues are part of each CDR3. A D gene is named only where the DNA matches it firmly. Clone size is stated in some rows and not others, as once, few, many or a class when expanded.

size | D | J | V | DNA | CDR3
once | TRBD1 | TRBJ2-5 | TRBV5-5 | TGTGCCAGCAGCCCCCTGGGACAGCAAGAGACCCAGTACTTC | CASSPLGQQETQYF
NA | TRBD2 | TRBJ2-7 | TRBV9 | TGTGCCAGCAGCCCCCGCACTAGCGGGGAATCCTACGAGCAGTACTTC | CASSPRTSGESYEQYF
few | NA | TRBJ1-2 | TRBV7-3 | TGTGCCAGCAGCCCTCTGGGAGGACAAGACTATGGCTACACCTTC | CASSPLGGQDYGYTF
NA | TRBD2 | TRBJ2-7 | TRBV4-1 | TGCGCCAGCAGCCATGGACTAGCGGGAGAGCTCGCCTACGAGCAGTACTTC | CASSHGLAGELAYEQYF
NA | TRBD1 | TRBJ1-2 | TRBV27 | TGTGCCAGCAGTTTATATCAGGGGGCCGGTGGCTACACCTTC | CASSLYQGAGGYTF
NA | NA | TRBJ1-3 | TRBV4-1 | TGCGCCAGCAGCCTTGGGTGGGTCAGGGGCCCAAACACCATATATTTT | CASSLGWVRGPNTIYF
NA | TRBD1 | TRBJ1-4 | TRBV13 | TGTGCCAGCAGTTACGACAGGGATAATGAAAAACTGTTTTTT | CASSYDRDNEKLFF
NA | NA | TRBJ1-4 | TRBV6-6 | TGTGCCAGCAGTTACCGGGTAGAGAATGAAAAACTGTTTTTT | CASSYRVENEKLFF
NA | TRBD1 | TRBJ2-5 | TRBV19 | TGTGCCAGTAGTCCACCCTCCGGACAGGTGGCTGAGGAGACCCAGTACTTC | CASSPPSGQVAEETQYF
NA | NA | TRBJ1-1 | TRBV5-6 | TGTGCCAGCAGCTTGGCAACAGTCCTGAACACTGAAGCTTTCTTT | CASSLATVLNTEAFF
NA | TRBD2 | TRBJ2-7 | TRBV5-1 | TGCGCCAGCAGCTTCGCTAGCGGGTTCTCCTACGAGCAGTACTTC | CASSFASGFSYEQYF
NA | NA | TRBJ1-1 | TRBV2 | TGTGCCAGCAGTACTATGGGGAGCACTGAAGCTTTCTTT | CASSTMGSTEAFF
NA | NA | TRBJ2-6 | TRBV19 | TGTGCCAGTATACAGGGAAGCTCTGGGGCCAACGTCCTGACTTTC | CASIQGSSGANVLTF
NA | TRBD2 | TRBJ2-7 | TRBV5-4 | TGTGCCAGCAGCCCAGCGACTAGCGGGGGAGCCTACGAGCAGTACTTC | CASSPATSGGAYEQYF
once | NA | TRBJ2-7 | TRBV4-2 | TGTGCCAGCAGCCAAGTGGTCGGGAGCTCCTACGAGCAGTACTTC | CASSQVVGSSYEQYF
NA | NA | TRBJ1-2 | TRBV5-6 | TGTGCCAGCAGCTTGGCCGGGGTAGCAGGCGGCTACACCTTC | CASSLAGVAGGYTF
NA | NA | TRBJ2-5 | TRBV30 | TGTGCCTGGAGTGTACTGGTATCTGCGGGAGAGACCCAGTACTTC | CAWSVLVSAGETQYF
NA | NA | TRBJ2-7 | TRBV11-2 | TGTGCCAGCAGCTTAGGCGCCAGGCGATGGGACGAGCAGTACTTC | CASSLGARRWDEQYF
NA | TRBD1 | TRBJ1-1 | TRBV18 | TGTGCCAGCTCACCGCCGGACAGGGACGCTTTCTTT | CASSPPDRDAFF
NA | TRBD2 | TRBJ2-5 | TRBV9 | TGTGCCAGCAGCGTAGATGTTGGGACTAGTGGGACCCAGTACTTC | CASSVDVGTSGTQYF
NA | TRBD2 | TRBJ2-1 | TRBV28 | TGTGCCAGCAGTTTACTAGGGACTATCAATGAGCAGTTCTTC | CASSLLGTINEQFF
NA | NA | TRBJ2-3 | TRBV5-1 | TGCGCCAGCAGCGATCGGACACGCCAGACAGATACGCAGTATTTT | CASSDRTRQTDTQYF
NA | NA | TRBJ2-5 | TRBV5-5 | TGTGCCAGCAGCCCGGGGGTGGGGTCCCTCCTTGAGACCCAGTACTTC | CASSPGVGSLLETQYF
NA | NA | TRBJ2-1 | TRBV4-1 | TGCGCCAGCAGCCATCCCCGACTAGGGGATGAGCAGTTCTTC | CASSHPRLGDEQFF
few | NA | TRBJ1-4 | TRBV30 | TGTGCCTGGAGTGGGTCTCTAGCTAATGAAAAACTGTTTTTT | CAWSGSLANEKLFF
NA | TRBD1 | TRBJ1-1 | TRBV5-1 | TGCGCCAGCAGACTTGGACAGGGCACTGAAGCTTTCTTT | CASRLGQGTEAFF
NA | NA | TRBJ2-1 | TRBV7-3 | TGTGCCAGCAGCCCCGATGGGCAGATATACAATGAGCAGTTCTTC | CASSPDGQIYNEQFF
NA | NA | TRBJ2-5 | TRBV7-9 | TGTGCCAGCAGCTTAGCAGGGGAGGCAGAGACCCAGTACTTC | CASSLAGEAETQYF
NA | TRBD1 | TRBJ2-7 | TRBV29-1 | TGCAGCGGATTGACGGGACAGGGCTACGAGCAGTACTTC | CSGLTGQGYEQYF
few | TRBD2 | TRBJ2-1 | TRBV5-1 | TGCGCCAGCAGCTCGGGACTAGCGGGATCCTACAATGAGCAGTTCTTC | CASSSGLAGSYNEQFF
few | TRBD1 | TRBJ1-5 | TRBV19 | TGTGCCAGTAGTATCGACAGGGAGGATGATCAGCCCCAGCATTTT | CASSIDREDDQPQHF
NA | NA | TRBJ1-3 | TRBV7-8 | TGTGCCAGCAGCCTGGACATCTCTGGAAACACCATATATTTT | CASSLDISGNTIYF
NA | TRBD1 | TRBJ2-7 | TRBV10-3 | TGTGCCATCAGTGTGGTTGGGACAGGGGGCGACGAGCAGTACTTC | CAISVVGTGGDEQYF
NA | TRBD1 | TRBJ1-2 | TRBV6-5 | TGTGCCAGCAGTTACTCTTATTGGGACAGGGTTGGCTACACCTTC | CASSYSYWDRVGYTF
NA | NA | TRBJ2-1 | TRBV5-4 | TGTGCCAGCAGCAGGGTGGGAGCGAGCAATGAGCAGTTCTTC | CASSRVGASNEQFF
NA | TRBD2 | TRBJ2-7 | TRBV2 | TGTGCCAGCTCTCCCCCCCCCGGGACTAGCGGGAGATCTTACGAGCAGTACTTC | CASSPPPGTSGRSYEQYF